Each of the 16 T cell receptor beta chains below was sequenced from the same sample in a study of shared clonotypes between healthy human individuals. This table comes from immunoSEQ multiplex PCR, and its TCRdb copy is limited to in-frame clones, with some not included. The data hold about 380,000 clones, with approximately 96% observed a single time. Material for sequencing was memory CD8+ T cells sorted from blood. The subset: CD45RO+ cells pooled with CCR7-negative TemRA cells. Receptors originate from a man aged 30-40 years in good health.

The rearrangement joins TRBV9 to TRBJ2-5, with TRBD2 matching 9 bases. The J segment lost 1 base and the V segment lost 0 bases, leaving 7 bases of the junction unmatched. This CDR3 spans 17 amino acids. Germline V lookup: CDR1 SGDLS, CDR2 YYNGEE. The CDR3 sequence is CASSVDRELAGQETQYF. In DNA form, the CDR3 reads TGTGCCAGCAGCGTAGACCGGGAACTAGCGGGCCAAGAGACCCAGTACTTC.

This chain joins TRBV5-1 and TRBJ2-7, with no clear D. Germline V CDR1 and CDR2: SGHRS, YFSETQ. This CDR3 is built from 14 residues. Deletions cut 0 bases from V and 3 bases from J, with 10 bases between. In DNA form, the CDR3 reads TGCGCCAGCAGCTTGGCCAATCCCCTCTACGAGCAGTACTTC. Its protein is CASSLANPLYEQYF.

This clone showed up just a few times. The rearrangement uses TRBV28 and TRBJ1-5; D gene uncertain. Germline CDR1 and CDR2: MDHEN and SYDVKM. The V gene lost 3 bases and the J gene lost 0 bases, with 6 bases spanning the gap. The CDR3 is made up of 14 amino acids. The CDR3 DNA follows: TGTGCCAGCAGTTTGGACTATAGCAATCAGCCCCAGCATTTT. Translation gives CASSLDYSNQPQHF.

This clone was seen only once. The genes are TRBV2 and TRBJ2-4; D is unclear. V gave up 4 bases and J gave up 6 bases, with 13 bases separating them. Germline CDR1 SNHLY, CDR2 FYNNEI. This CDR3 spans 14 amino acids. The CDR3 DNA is TGTGCCAGCAGTGCGTCCAGCCACCTAAACATTCAGTACTTC. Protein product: CASSASSHLNIQYF. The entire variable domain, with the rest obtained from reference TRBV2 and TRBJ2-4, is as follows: EPEVTQTPSHQVTQMGQEVILRCVPISNHLYFYWYRQILGQKVEFLVSFYNNEISEKSEIFDDQFSVERPDGSNFTLKIRSTKLEDSAMYFCASSASSHLNIQYFGAGTRLSVL.

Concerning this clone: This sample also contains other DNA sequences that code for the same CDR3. The CDR3 DNA follows: TGTGCCAGCAGCGTAGCGGGGCCAGATACGCAGTATTTT. Its protein is CASSVAGPDTQYF. This sequence joins TRBV9 and TRBJ2-3, with D perhaps assigned TRBD1 or TRBD2 (5 bases each). The CDR3 sequence is 13 residues long. Trimming removed 0 bases from V and 4 bases from J, with 6 bases in between. CDR1 and CDR2 from the germline V gene are SGDLS and YYNGEE.

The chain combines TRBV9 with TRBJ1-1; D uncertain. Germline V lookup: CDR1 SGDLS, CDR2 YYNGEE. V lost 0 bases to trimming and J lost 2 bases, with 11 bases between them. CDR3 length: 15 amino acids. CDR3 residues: CASSVDVAINTEAFF. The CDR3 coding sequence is TGTGCCAGCAGCGTAGACGTGGCCATAAACACTGAAGCTTTCTTT.

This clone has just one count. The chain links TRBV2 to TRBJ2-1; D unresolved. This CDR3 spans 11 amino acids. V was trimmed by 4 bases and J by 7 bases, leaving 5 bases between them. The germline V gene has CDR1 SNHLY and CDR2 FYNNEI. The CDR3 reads CASSGQNEQFF. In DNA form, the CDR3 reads TGTGCCAGCAGTGGGCAGAATGAGCAGTTCTTC.

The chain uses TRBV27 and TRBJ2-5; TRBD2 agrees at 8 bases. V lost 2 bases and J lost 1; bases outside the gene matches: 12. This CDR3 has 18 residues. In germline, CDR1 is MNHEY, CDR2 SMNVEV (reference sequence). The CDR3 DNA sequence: TGTGCCAGCAGTTTACGGCCTCTAGCGGGCCTCCCCCAAGAGACCCAGTACTTC. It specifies CASSLRPLAGLPQETQYF.

The CDR3, as DNA: TGTGCCAGCTCCGTAACAGGGTTCTCTGGAAACACCATATATTTT. It is translated as CASSVTGFSGNTIYF. The V and J genes are TRBV7-6 and TRBJ1-3; tentative D call: TRBD1 (6 bases). Trimming removed 8 bases from V and 0 bases from J, with 14 bases in between. CDR3 size: 15 residues. Germline assignment: CDR1 SGHVS and CDR2 FNYEAQ.

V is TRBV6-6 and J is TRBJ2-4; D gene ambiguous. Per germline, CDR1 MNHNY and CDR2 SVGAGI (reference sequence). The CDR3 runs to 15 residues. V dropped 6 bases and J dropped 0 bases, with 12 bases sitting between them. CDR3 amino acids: CASSRRAEAKNIQYF. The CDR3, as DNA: TGTGCCAGCAGCCGCCGGGCAGAAGCCAAAAACATTCAGTACTTC.

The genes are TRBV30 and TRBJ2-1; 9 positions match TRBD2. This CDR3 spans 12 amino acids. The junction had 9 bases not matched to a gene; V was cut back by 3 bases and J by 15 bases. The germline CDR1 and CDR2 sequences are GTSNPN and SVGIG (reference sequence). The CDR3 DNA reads TGTGCCTGGAGCGCTAGCGGGATGGCGACGTTCTTC. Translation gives CAWSASGMATFF. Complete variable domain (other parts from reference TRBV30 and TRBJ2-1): SQTIHQWPATLVQPVGSPLSLECTVEGTSNPNLYWYRQAAGRGLQLLFYSVGIGQISSEVPQNLSASRPQDRQFILSSKKLLLSDSGFYLCAWSASGMATFFGPGTRLTVL.

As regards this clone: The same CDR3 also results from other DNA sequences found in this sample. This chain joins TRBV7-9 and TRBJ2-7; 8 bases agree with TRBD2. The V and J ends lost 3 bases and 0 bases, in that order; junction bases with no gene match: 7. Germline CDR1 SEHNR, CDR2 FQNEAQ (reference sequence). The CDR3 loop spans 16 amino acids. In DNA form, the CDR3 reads TGTGCCAGCAGCTTGGGGCTAGCGGGTAGCTCCTACGAGCAGTACTTC. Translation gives CASSLGLAGSSYEQYF.

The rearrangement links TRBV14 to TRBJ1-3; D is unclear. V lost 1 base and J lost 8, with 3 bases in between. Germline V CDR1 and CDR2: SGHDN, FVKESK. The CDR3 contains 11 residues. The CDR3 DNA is TGTGCCAGCAGCCAAGCATACACCATATATTTT. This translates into CASSQAYTIYF.

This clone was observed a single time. This CDR3 reads CGWYEADYGYTF. The CDR3 nucleotides are TGTGGCTGGTACGAGGCAGACTATGGCTACACCTTC. This chain links TRBV5-4 with TRBJ1-2; D is unclear. There are 12 residues in the CDR3. Germline V gene sequence: CDR1 SGHNT, CDR2 YYREEE (reference sequence).

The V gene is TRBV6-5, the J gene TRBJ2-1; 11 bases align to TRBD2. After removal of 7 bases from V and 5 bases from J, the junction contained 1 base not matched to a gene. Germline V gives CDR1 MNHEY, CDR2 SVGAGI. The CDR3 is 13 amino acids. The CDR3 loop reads CASTTSGNNEQFF. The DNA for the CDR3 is TGTGCCAGCACGACTAGCGGGAACAATGAGCAGTTCTTC.

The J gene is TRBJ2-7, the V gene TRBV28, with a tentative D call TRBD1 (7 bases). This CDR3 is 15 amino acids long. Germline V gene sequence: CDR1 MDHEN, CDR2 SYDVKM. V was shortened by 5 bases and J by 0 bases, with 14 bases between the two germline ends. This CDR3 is CASSRRGQSSYEQYF. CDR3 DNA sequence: TGTGCCAGCAGTCGGAGGGGACAGTCCTCCTACGAGCAGTACTTC.